The entry that follows covers one T cell receptor (beta chain) sequence. This sample was included in a study of STAT5B mutations in CD4+ large granular lymphocyte leukemia. The table came from immunoSEQ multiplex PCR; TCRdb's copy has only in-frame clones and leaves some out. The table has approximately 32,000 clones, 69% seen once. Trimming removed 3 bases at V and 1 base at J, with 12 bases between. The CDR3 has 15 residues. CDR1 is SGHRS, CDR2 YFSETQ, per germline. The chain joins TRBV5-1 to TRBJ2-3; the D gene is possibly TRBD2 (6 bases). This receptor was taken from a human donor in good health. Sample: CD4+ T cells from blood buffy coats. The CDR3 DNA sequence: TGCGCCAGCAGCTGGGGATCTAGCGGCACAGATACGCAGTATTTT. Translating it yields CASSWGSSGTDTQYF.